This passage covers 30 T cell receptor beta chains from one sample sequenced in a study of blood T cell repertoires in COVID-19 (dated by TCRdb to 2018 to 2020). Libraries were built with the immunoSEQ multiplex PCR assay. This immuneACCESS table, as held by TCRdb, lists in-frame sequences with V and J called but not all clones. Of the missing ones, under half trace to an unresolved V gene in checked studies; the others have no known cause. For this sample the table gives 110,000 or so clones, of which 85% were detected only once. The ten most abundant clones make up approximately 13% of the sample. Material for sequencing was peripheral blood. These receptors originate from a human donor in a cohort sampled during active COVID-19.

The chain uses TRBV2 and TRBJ2-3, with 8 bases fitting TRBD1. CDR3 length: 15 amino acids. V was clipped by 4 bases and J by 2 bases; unmatched bases: 5. Germline V gene data show CDR1 as SNHLY and CDR2 as FYNNEI. DNA of the CDR3: TGTGCCAGCAGTGGAGACAGGGGCCTCACAGATACGCAGTATTTT. Its protein product is CASSGDRGLTDTQYF.

The chain is built from TRBV29-1 and TRBJ2-5; 10 nucleotides match TRBD2. Germline V gene lookup returns CDR1 SQVTM and CDR2 ANQGSEA. After removal of 5 bases from V and 5 bases from J, the junction contained 8 bases not matched to a gene. This CDR3 has 14 amino acids. The CDR3 loop is CSVLGLAFRETQYF. The CDR3 bases are TGCAGCGTTTTGGGACTAGCGTTTAGGGAGACCCAGTACTTC.

J is TRBJ2-6 and V is TRBV27; D might be TRBD2 (7 bases). CDR3 length: 16 amino acids. V dropped 7 bases and J dropped 2 bases, with 15 bases sitting between them. Germline V gene lookup returns CDR1 MNHEY and CDR2 SMNVEV (reference sequence). The CDR3 DNA sequence: TGTGCCAGCACCTATTGGGGGGGCGCTGGGGCCAACGTCCTGACTTTC. This translates into CASTYWGGAGANVLTF.

The chain joins TRBV6-5 to TRBJ1-3; the match to TRBD1 covers 10 bases. V trimming: 7 bases; J trimming: 2 bases; junction bases outside the gene matches: 5. Germline assignment: CDR1 MNHEY and CDR2 SVGAGI. The CDR3 covers 15 residues. CDR3 in DNA: TGTGCCAGCACCAGACAGGGGGCCACTGGAAACACCATATATTTT. The encoded protein is CASTRQGATGNTIYF.

This clone was observed a single time. This chain uses TRBV5-6 with TRBJ2-7; D gene ambiguous. The ends were cut back, 4 bases at V and 2 bases at J, with 16 bases in the middle. CDR1 and CDR2 from the germline V gene are SGHDT and YYEEEE. This CDR3 comprises 15 residues. The CDR3 DNA follows: TGTGCCAGCAGCCAGTGGGCAGGAATCACCTACGAGCAGTACTTC. This encodes CASSQWAGITYEQYF.

As to this clone: Other DNA sequences in the same sample also yield this CDR3. The J gene is TRBJ2-3, the V gene TRBV7-2; 8 nucleotides agree with TRBD1. This CDR3 is built from 15 residues. The germline gives CDR1 SGHTA, CDR2 FQGNSA. V dropped 3 bases and J dropped 0; count of bases not matched to a gene: 2. CDR3 DNA sequence: TGTGCCAGCAGCTTCAGGGGGCTAAGCACAGATACGCAGTATTTT. Amino acids: CASSFRGLSTDTQYF.

The chain has TRBV9 and TRBJ2-7; 7 nucleotides agree with TRBD1. The CDR3 has 11 residues. Germline lookup yields CDR1 SGDLS and CDR2 YYNGEE. The junction had 3 bases not matched to a gene; V was cut back by 4 bases and J by 8 bases. In DNA, the CDR3 is TGTGCCAGCAGCATGACAGGGCAGCAGTACTTC. Its translation: CASSMTGQQYF.

The rearrangement links TRBV6-5 to TRBJ1-2; D remains unclear. Germline V CDR1 and CDR2: MNHEY, SVGAGI. V gave up 6 bases and J gave up 3 bases, with 11 bases separating them. The CDR3 sequence is 13 residues long. Written as DNA, the CDR3 is TGTGCCAGCAGCGCTGTCGAGGACTATGGCTACACCTTC. Translating gives CASSAVEDYGYTF.

The chain joins TRBV25-1 to TRBJ1-5; perhaps TRBD1 as D (6 bases). CDR3 length: 15 residues. Trimming shortened V by 3 bases and J by 6 bases, and 15 bases separated the two germline ends. CDR1 is MGHDK and CDR2 is SYGVNS in the germline V gene. CDR3 coding DNA: TGTGCCAGCAGTGAGAAGGACAGACGGGGTCAGCCCCAGCATTTT. It specifies CASSEKDRRGQPQHF. The variable domain in full, completed from reference TRBV25-1 and TRBJ1-5, reads EADIYQTPRYLVIGTGKKITLECSQTMGHDKMYWYQQDPGMELHLIHYSYGVNSTEKGDLSSESTVSRIRTEHFPLTLESARPSHTSQYLCASSEKDRRGQPQHFGDGTRLSIL.

V and J are TRBV7-6 and TRBJ2-3; D is unresolved. In germline, CDR1 is SGHVS, CDR2 FNYEAQ. The length of the CDR3 is 11 residues. Between the trimmed V and J ends, which lost 5 bases and 2 bases, there was a span of 2 bases. CDR3 protein: CASSHTDTQYF. For the CDR3, the DNA is TGTGCCAGCAGCCACACAGATACGCAGTATTTT.

The chain combines TRBV6-1 with TRBJ2-3; 9 bases are a match to TRBD2. J was trimmed by 2 bases and V by 4 bases; bases with no gene match: 7. The CDR3 spans 16 residues. Germline CDR1 reads MNHNS; CDR2 reads SASEGT. In DNA form, the CDR3 reads TGTGCCAGCAGTGTTATGGCTAGCGGGGTCACAGATACGCAGTATTTT. It translates to CASSVMASGVTDTQYF.

This clone was seen only a few times. The chain uses TRBV12-5 and TRBJ1-6; TRBD1 matches at 7 bases. Germline trimming cut 2 bases from V and 7 bases from J; bases unmatched to any gene: 5. Germline V CDR1 and CDR2: LGHNT, FRNRAP. CDR3 size: 15 residues. The CDR3 loop reads CASGLLTGRNSPLHF. The CDR3 nucleotides are TGTGCTAGTGGTTTGTTGACAGGGAGGAATTCACCCCTCCACTTT.

V gene TRBV7-9 combines with J gene TRBJ1-3; perhaps TRBD1 as D (6 bases). The CDR3 has 15 amino acids. Per the germline V gene, CDR1 is SEHNR and CDR2 is FQNEAQ (reference sequence). V lost 5 bases, J lost 4 bases, and 15 bases lay in between. The CDR3 is CASSPNRAGGNTIYF. The CDR3 nucleotides read TGTGCCAGCAGCCCTAACAGGGCCGGCGGAAACACCATATATTTT.

The genes are TRBV12-3 or TRBV12-4 and TRBJ2-7, with 7 nucleotides matching TRBD1. This CDR3 comprises 13 residues. After removal of 4 bases from V and 7 bases from J, the junction contained 7 bases not matched to a gene. The CDR3 DNA is TGTGCCAGCAGTTCACGACAGGGCTGGGAGCAGTACTTC. Amino acids: CASSSRQGWEQYF.

A note on this clone: One end of the junction is discordant with germline, which a read error may explain. The DNA for the CDR3 is TGTGCCTGGAGTGTTGGAGACCCCCCACACTTC. This translates into CAWSVGDPPHF. V is TRBV30 and J is TRBJ2-4, with D uncertain. The CDR3 is 11 amino acids. Germline-derived CDR1 and CDR2 are GTSNPN and SVGIG (reference sequence).

The chain joins TRBV6-2 or TRBV6-3 to TRBJ2-1; 14 bases are a match to TRBD2. The CDR3 consists of 16 residues. The junction had 11 bases not matched to a gene; V was cut back by 6 bases and J by 10 bases. Germline V lookup: CDR1 MNHEY, CDR2 SVGEGT. The CDR3 loop is CASSPGLAGASLEQFF. The CDR3 DNA reads as TGTGCCAGCAGCCCGGGACTAGCGGGGGCGAGCTTGGAGCAGTTCTTC.

V gene TRBV28 combines with J gene TRBJ1-6; possible D gene TRBD1, 6 bases. This CDR3 spans 16 amino acids. V shed 0 bases and J shed 5 bases, with 11 bases lying between them. Germline CDR1 MDHEN, CDR2 SYDVKM. Written as DNA, the CDR3 is TGTGCCAGCAGTTTATGGTCAGGGGCTAATAATTCACCCCTCCACTTT. Amino acids: CASSLWSGANNSPLHF.

The V gene is TRBV19, the J gene TRBJ1-1; D remains ambiguous. From germline, CDR1 is LNHDA and CDR2 SQIVND (reference sequence). The V end lost 7 bases, the J end lost 5 bases, and 11 bases lay between the germline ends. This CDR3 has 12 residues. This CDR3 is CASNLGKTEAFF. The CDR3 bases are TGTGCCAGTAATCTGGGCAAAACTGAAGCTTTCTTT.

The chain combines TRBV19 with TRBJ1-5; TRBD1 is a possible D gene (5 bases). Trimming removed 7 bases at V and 1 base at J, with 17 bases between. The CDR3 consists of 16 residues. Germline CDR1 and CDR2: LNHDA and SQIVND (reference sequence). The CDR3 loop is CASTNQTVMSNQPQHF. The CDR3 DNA reads as TGTGCCAGTACCAACCAGACAGTGATGAGCAATCAGCCCCAGCATTTT.

The chain links TRBV28 to TRBJ2-5; 10 bases align to TRBD1. CDR1 MDHEN and CDR2 SYDVKM come from the germline V gene. CDR3 size: 15 residues. J gave up 3 bases and V 1 base, and 2 bases lay outside the gene matches. The CDR3 DNA is TGTGCCAGCAGTTTATCCGGACAGGGGGAAGAGACCCAGTACTTC. This sequence encodes CASSLSGQGEETQYF.

The V and J genes are TRBV9 and TRBJ2-1; 12 bases match TRBD2. Trimming removed 4 bases from V and 3 bases from J; junction bases left unmatched: 5. CDR3 size: 16 residues. Germline V lookup: CDR1 SGDLS, CDR2 YYNGEE. The CDR3 DNA is TGTGCCAGCAGCAAAGGACTAGCGGGATACTACAATGAGCAGTTCTTC. It yields the protein CASSKGLAGYYNEQFF.

For this clone: The identical CDR3 is also encoded by other nucleotide sequences in the sample. The chain has TRBV4-3 and TRBJ1-4; D uncertain. Trimming left V 0 bases short and J 7 bases short, with 15 bases between. The CDR3 loop spans 16 amino acids. The germline gives CDR1 LGHNA, CDR2 YSLEER. CDR3 coding DNA: TGCGCCAGCAGCCAAGATAGCGGAGGAGTGGGTGAAAAACTGTTTTTT. Its protein product is CASSQDSGGVGEKLFF.

The rearrangement joins TRBV4-1 to TRBJ1-5; D unresolved. Germline values: CDR1 MGHRA, CDR2 YSYEKL. V lost 6 bases, J lost 2 bases, and 11 bases lay in between. The CDR3 is made up of 14 amino acids. CDR3 region: CASSDAGRNQPQHF. The CDR3 nucleotides are TGCGCCAGCAGTGACGCGGGTCGCAATCAGCCCCAGCATTTT.

The chain couples TRBV30 to TRBJ1-1; D not resolved. CDR1 is GTSNPN, CDR2 SVGIG, per germline (reference sequence). Trimming left V 3 bases short and J 3 bases short, with 11 bases between. CDR3 length: 13 residues. CDR3 in amino acids: CAWREGRDTEAFF. Here the CDR3 DNA reads TGTGCCTGGAGGGAGGGTCGAGACACTGAAGCTTTCTTT.

This clone was seen once. The chain uses TRBV6-2 or TRBV6-3 and TRBJ1-2; a possible D gene is TRBD1 (6 bases). The V end lost 0 bases, the J end lost 8 bases, and 13 bases lay between the germline ends. Germline V lookup: CDR1 MNHEY, CDR2 SVGEGT. The CDR3 runs 14 residues. The CDR3 spells CASSYSDSLEGYTF. The DNA of the CDR3 is TGTGCCAGCAGTTACTCGGACAGCCTAGAGGGCTACACCTTC.

The chain links TRBV2 to TRBJ1-6, with a tentative D call TRBD1 (6 bases). Germline CDR1 and CDR2: SNHLY and FYNNEI. Trimming left V 3 bases short and J 9 bases short, with 12 bases between. This CDR3 is 14 amino acids long. The CDR3 spells CASSERGTTSPLHF. The DNA for the CDR3 is TGTGCCAGCAGTGAGAGGGGGACGACTTCACCCCTCCACTTT.

The rearrangement links TRBV20-1 to TRBJ2-7, with a tentative D call TRBD1 (6 bases). The CDR3 runs 11 residues. The V gene lost 5 bases and the J gene lost 6 bases, with 11 bases spanning the gap. Germline V gene lookup returns CDR1 DFQATT and CDR2 SNEGSKA (reference sequence). The CDR3 DNA follows: TGCAGTGCTCGCGGACAGTTCGAGCAGTACTTC. It encodes CSARGQFEQYF.

The chain combines TRBV27 with TRBJ1-5; possibly TRBD1 for D (5 bases). The CDR3 is 16 amino acids. Germline CDR1 and CDR2: MNHEY and SMNVEV (reference sequence). Trimming shortened V by 2 bases and J by 7 bases, and 18 bases separated the two germline ends. CDR3 coding DNA: TGTGCCAGCAGTTTAAGCCCGGGGGTTCATGGGCAGCCCCAGCATTTT. This gives the protein CASSLSPGVHGQPQHF.

This clone has a handful of counts. The J gene is TRBJ1-1, the V gene TRBV6-5, with 9 bases lining up with TRBD1. Per the germline V gene, CDR1 is MNHEY and CDR2 is SVGAGI. V lost 6 bases to trimming and J lost 6 bases; unmatched junction nucleotides: 11. CDR3 size: 15 residues. CDR3: CASRPRTGVSPEAFF. The CDR3 DNA follows: TGTGCCAGCAGACCGAGGACAGGGGTCAGCCCTGAAGCTTTCTTT.

This sequence joins TRBV19 and TRBJ2-7, with D maybe TRBD2 (5 bases). This CDR3 comprises 15 residues. Germline V gene lookup returns CDR1 LNHDA and CDR2 SQIVND (reference sequence). Deletions cut 3 bases from V and 0 bases from J, with 12 bases between. CDR3 sequence reads: CASSIQPDSSYEQYF. CDR3 DNA: TGTGCCAGTAGTATCCAGCCGGACTCCTCCTACGAGCAGTACTTC. Variable domain in full (rest from reference TRBV19 and TRBJ2-7): DGGITQSPKYLFRKEGQNVTLSCEQNLNHDAMYWYRQDPGQGLRLIYYSQIVNDFQKGDIAEGYSVSREKKESFPLTVTSAQKNPTAFYLCASSIQPDSSYEQYFGPGTRLTVT.